This T cell receptor beta chain was documented in a study of Graves' ophthalmopathy and Graves' hyperthyroidism. Trimming took 5 bases from V and 7 from J, leaving 15 bases between them. The CDR3 covers 14 residues. Per germline, CDR1 SGHTA and CDR2 FQGNSA. Aged 18 to 65, hyperthyroidism patients had been newly diagnosed, with under 2 months' duration. Diagnosis relied on clinical symptoms, serum thyroxine, TRAb, thyroid ultrasound and orbital computed tomography. Whole-study results and caveats: Among thyroid clonotypes expanded above 0.001 frequency, most also appeared in blood. The 13-signature model separated ophthalmopathy from stable hyperthyroidism at roughly 90% sensitivity and roughly 83% specificity.

From RNA, the CDR3 regions of TCR beta chains were amplified and sequenced. An opening RT-PCR round employed HTBI primers and preceded a second-round multiplex PCR. MiXCR was run by TCRdb on the multiplex PCR reads, yielding one entry per CDR3 protein. Among around 1,200,000 distinct CDR3 sequences, around a third were seen once, and the ten largest hold 11%. Turning to this clonotype: Antigen unknown.

The sequencing sample was made of peripheral blood or thyroid tissue (not recorded which). The TCR sequence derives from an adult man with Graves' hyperthyroidism. The chain uses TRBV7-2 and TRBJ2-4; unclear D gene. The DNA of the CDR3 is TGTGCCAGCAGCCTAAGCCGGTCCCTCAACATTCAGTACTTC. It yields the protein CASSLSRSLNIQYF.